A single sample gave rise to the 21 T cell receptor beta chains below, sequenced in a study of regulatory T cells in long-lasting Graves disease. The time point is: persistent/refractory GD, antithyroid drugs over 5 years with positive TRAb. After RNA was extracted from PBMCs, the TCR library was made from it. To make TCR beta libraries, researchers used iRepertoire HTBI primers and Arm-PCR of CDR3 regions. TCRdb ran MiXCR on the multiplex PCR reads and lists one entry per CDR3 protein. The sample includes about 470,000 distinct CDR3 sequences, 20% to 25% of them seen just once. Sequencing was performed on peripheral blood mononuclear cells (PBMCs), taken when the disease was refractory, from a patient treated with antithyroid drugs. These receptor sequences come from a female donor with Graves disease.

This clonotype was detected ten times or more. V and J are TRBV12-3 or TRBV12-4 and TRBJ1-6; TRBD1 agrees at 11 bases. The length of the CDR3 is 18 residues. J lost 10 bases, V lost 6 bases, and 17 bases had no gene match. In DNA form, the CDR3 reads TGTGCCAGCAGCTCCTTTCGTACTCCGGGACAGGGGGAGTCACCCCTCCACTTT. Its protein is CASSSFRTPGQGESPLHF.

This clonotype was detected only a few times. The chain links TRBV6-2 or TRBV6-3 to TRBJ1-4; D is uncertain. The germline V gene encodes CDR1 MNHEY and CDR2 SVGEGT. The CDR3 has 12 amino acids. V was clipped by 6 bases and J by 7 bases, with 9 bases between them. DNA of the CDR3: TGTGCCAGCAGGCGGTGGGGTGAAAAACTGTTTTTT. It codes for CASRRWGEKLFF.

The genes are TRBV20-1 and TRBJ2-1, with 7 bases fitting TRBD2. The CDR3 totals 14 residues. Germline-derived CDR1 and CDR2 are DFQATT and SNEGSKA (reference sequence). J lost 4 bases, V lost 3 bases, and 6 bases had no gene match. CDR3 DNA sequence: TGCAGTGCTAGCCTCACTAGCGAGTACAATGAGCAGTTCTTC. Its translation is CSASLTSEYNEQFF.

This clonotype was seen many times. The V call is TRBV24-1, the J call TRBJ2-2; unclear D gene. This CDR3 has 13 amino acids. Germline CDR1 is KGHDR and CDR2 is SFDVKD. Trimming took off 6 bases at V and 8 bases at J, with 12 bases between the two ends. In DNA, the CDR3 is TGTGCCACCAGTTCCTACACCTGGGGGGAGCTGTTTTTT. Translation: CATSSYTWGELFF.

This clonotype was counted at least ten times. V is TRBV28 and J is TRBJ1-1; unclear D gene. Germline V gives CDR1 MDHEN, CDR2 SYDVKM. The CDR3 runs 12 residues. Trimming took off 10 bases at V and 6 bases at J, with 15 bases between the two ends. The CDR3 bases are TGTGCCACCCGAAGGTCGGACGCTGAAGCTTTCTTT. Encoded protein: CATRRSDAEAFF. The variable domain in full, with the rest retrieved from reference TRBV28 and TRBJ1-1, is DVKVTQSSRYLVKRTGEKVFLECVQDMDHENMFWYRQDPGLGLRLIYFSYDVKMKEKGDIPEGYSVSREKKERFSLILESASTNQTSMYLCATRRSDAEAFFGQGTRLTVV.

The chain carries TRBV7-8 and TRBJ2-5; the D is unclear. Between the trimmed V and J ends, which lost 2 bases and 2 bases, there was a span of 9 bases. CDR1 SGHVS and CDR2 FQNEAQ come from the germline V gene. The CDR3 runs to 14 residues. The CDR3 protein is CASSLFWEQETQYF. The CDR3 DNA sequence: TGTGCCAGCAGCTTATTCTGGGAACAAGAGACCCAGTACTTC.

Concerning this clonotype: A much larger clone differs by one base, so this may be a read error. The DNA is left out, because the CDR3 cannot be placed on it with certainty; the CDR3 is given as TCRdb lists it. CDR3: CASSYFGQGAGANVPTF. The V gene is TRBV3-1, the J gene TRBJ2-6; no check of the table's D call, TRBD1, against the DNA was made. The CDR3 length is 17 residues, termini included. CDR1 is LGHDT, CDR2 YNNKEL, per germline (reference sequence).

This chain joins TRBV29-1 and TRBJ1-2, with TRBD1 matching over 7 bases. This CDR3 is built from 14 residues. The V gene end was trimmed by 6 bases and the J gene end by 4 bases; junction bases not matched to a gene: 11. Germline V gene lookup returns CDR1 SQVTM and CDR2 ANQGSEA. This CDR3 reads CSVDTGQSGYGYTF. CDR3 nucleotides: TGCAGCGTGGACACGGGACAGTCCGGCTATGGCTACACCTTC.

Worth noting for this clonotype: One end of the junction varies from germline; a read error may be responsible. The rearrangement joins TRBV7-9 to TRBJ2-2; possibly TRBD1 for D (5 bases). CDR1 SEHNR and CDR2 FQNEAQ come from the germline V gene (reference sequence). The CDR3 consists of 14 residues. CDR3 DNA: TGTGCCGGCAGGGAACCCGCGAACACCGGGGAGCTGTTTTTT. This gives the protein CAGREPANTGELFF.

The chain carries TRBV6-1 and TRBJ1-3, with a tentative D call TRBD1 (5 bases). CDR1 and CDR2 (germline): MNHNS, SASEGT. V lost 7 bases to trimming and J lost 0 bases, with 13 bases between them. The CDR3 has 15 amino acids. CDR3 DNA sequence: TGTGCCAGCATTTCGGGACCGGACTCTGGAAACACCATATATTTT. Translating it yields CASISGPDSGNTIYF.

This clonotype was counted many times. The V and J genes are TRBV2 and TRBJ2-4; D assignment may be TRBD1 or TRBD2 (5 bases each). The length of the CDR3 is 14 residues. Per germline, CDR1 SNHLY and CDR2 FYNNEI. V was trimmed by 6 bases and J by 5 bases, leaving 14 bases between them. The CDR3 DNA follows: TGTGCCAGCAGACCCAAGGGGCGGGAAAACATTCAGTACTTC. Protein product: CASRPKGRENIQYF.

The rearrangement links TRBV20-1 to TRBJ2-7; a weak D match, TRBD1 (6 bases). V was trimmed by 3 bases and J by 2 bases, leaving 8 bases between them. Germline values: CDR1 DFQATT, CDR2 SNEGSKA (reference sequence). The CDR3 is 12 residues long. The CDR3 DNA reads TGCAGTGCTAGTTGGGACACCTACGAGCAGTACTTC. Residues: CSASWDTYEQYF.

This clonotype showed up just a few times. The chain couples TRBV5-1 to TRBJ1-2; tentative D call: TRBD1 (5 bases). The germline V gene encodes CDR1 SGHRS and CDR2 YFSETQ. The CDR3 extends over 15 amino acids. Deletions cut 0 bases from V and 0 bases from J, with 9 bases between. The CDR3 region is CASSLGGGSNYGYTF. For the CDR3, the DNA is TGCGCCAGCAGCTTGGGCGGGGGATCTAACTATGGCTACACCTTC.

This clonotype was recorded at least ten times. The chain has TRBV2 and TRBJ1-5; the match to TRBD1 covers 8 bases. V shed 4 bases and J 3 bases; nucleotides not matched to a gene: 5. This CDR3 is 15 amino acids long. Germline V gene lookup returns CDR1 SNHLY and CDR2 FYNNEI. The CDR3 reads CASSGTGRANQPQHF. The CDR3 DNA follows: TGTGCCAGCAGTGGGACAGGGAGGGCCAATCAGCCCCAGCATTTT.

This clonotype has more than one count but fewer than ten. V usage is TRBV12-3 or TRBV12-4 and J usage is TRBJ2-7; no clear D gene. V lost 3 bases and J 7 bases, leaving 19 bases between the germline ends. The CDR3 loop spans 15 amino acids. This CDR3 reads CASSFDSARSLEQYF. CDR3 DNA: TGTGCCAGCAGTTTTGATTCGGCCAGATCTCTGGAGCAGTACTTC.

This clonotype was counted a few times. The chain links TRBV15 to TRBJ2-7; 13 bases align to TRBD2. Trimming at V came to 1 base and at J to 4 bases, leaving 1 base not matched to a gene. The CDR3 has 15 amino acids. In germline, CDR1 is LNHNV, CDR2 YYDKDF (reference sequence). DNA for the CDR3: TGTGCCACCAGCAGAGGACTAGCGGGAGGTTACGAGCAGTACTTC. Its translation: CATSRGLAGGYEQYF.

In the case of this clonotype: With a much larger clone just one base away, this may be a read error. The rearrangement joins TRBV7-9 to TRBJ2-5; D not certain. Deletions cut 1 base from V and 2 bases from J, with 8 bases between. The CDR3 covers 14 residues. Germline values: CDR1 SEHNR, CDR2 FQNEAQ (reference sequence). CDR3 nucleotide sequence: TGTGCCAGCAGCTTAGAGGGCAGACAAGAGACCCAGTACTTC. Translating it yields CASSLEGRQETQYF.

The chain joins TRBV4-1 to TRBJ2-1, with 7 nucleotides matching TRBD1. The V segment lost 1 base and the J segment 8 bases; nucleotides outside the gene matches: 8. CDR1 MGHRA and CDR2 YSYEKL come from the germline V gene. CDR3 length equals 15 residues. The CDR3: CASSQGTGSGDEQFF. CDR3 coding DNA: TGCGCCAGCAGCCAAGGGACAGGATCAGGTGATGAGCAGTTCTTC.

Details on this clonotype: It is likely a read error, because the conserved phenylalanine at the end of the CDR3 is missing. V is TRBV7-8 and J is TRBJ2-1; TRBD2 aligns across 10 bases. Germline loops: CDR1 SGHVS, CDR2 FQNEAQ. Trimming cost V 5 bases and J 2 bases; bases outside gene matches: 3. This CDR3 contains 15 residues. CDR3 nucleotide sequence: TGTGCCAGCAGCGTTAGCGGGAGGACCTACAATGAGCAGTTCCTC. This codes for CASSVSGRTYNEQFL.

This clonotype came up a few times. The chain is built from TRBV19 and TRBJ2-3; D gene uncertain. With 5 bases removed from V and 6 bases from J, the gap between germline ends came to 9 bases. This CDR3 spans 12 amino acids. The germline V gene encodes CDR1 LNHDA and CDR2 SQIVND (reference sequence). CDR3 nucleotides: TGTGCCAGTAGTGTAATATCCGATACGCAGTATTTT. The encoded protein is CASSVISDTQYF.

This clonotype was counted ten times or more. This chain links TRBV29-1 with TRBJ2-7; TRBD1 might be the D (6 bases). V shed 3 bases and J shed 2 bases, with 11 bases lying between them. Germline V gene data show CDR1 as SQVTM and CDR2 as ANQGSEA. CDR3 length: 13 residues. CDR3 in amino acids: CSVEWDKPYEQYF. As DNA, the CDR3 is TGCAGCGTTGAGTGGGACAAGCCCTACGAGCAGTACTTC.